This T cell receptor beta chain stems from a study of blood T cell repertoires in COVID-19. Study as a whole: T cells, B-cell-depleted T cells, or PBMCs provided the cDNA or gDNA that served as material.

Trimming shortened V by 7 bases and J by 8 bases, and 11 bases separated the two germline ends. Germline-derived CDR1 and CDR2 are MNHEY and SVGAGI. The CDR3 spans 11 residues. In the source study's methods: Amplification from reference gene primers served as the basis for estimated nucleated cell counts. Profiled with immunoSEQ multiplex PCR; TCRdb holds only in-frame clones, not every one. D and trimming were read from the DNA, whereas the V and J calls and clone size are those reported in that table. Of 100,000 to 150,000 clones in the sample, less than 90% were seen once. The clonotype was recovered from a woman aged 50 to 60 who had recovered from COVID-19. The rearrangement joins TRBV6-5 to TRBJ1-2; D not certain. Input material: PBMCs or T cells enriched from blood (not recorded which). The CDR3 is CASTGGEGYTF. The CDR3 nucleotides are TGTGCCAGCACTGGCGGGGAAGGCTACACCTTC.